This T cell receptor beta chain is from a study of regulatory T cells in long-lasting Graves disease. Whole-study results and caveats: With persistent disease, TRBV28, TRBJ1-2 and TRBJ2-5 were the favored segments.

Arm-PCR of CDR3 regions with iRepertoire HTBI primers generated TCR beta libraries. One entry per CDR3 protein, called by TCRdb with MiXCR from the multiplex PCR reads. The sample records over 300,000 distinct CDR3 sequences, about 14% being singletons. This clonotype was found many times. Its matching antigen is unknown. Germline assignment: CDR1 MDHEN and CDR2 SYDVKM. V lost 6 bases to trimming and J lost 5 bases; unmatched junction nucleotides: 7. CDR3 length: 14 residues. Time point: newly diagnosed GD, antithyroid drugs for less than 3 months. The TCR library was made from RNA extracted from PBMCs.

The input for sequencing was peripheral blood mononuclear cells (PBMCs), taken at new diagnosis, from a patient treated with antithyroid drugs. The source is a female donor with Graves disease. The chain links TRBV28 to TRBJ1-2; the match to TRBD1 covers 9 bases. CDR3 coding DNA: TGTGCCAGCAGAAGGGGACAGGGCTTATATGGCTACACCTTC. Translated: CASRRGQGLYGYTF.